These 7 T cell receptor beta chains were sequenced from one sample in a study of OX40 agonist ivuxolimab in advanced cancers. Assay used: immunoSEQ multiplex PCR; TCRdb lists only in-frame clones, some missing. The data show under 40,000 clones, with about 92% seen just once and approximately 27% held by the top ten. This sample comprised CD4+ or CD8+ T cells sorted from blood, obtained in a trial of the OX40 agonist ivuxolimab. These receptors all stem from an adult with an advanced solid tumor such as melanoma, head and neck, liver or kidney cancer.

The chain combines TRBV4-1 with TRBJ1-1; weak D call: TRBD1 (5 bases). The ends were cut back, 1 base at V and 6 bases at J, with 12 bases in the middle. This CDR3 comprises 14 residues. CDR1 is MGHRA and CDR2 is YSYEKL in the germline V gene. CDR3 coding DNA: TGCGCCAGCAGCCAAGTGCCGGGGGTCCCTGAAGCTTTCTTT. This codes for CASSQVPGVPEAFF.

This CDR3 reads CASSPSSGASYEQYF. In DNA, the CDR3 is TGTGCCAGCAGCCCAAGCAGTGGGGCCTCCTACGAGCAGTACTTC. This chain uses TRBV6-1 with TRBJ2-7, with D possibly being TRBD1 (5 bases). Trimming cost V 6 bases and J 0 bases, with 15 bases left between them. There are 15 residues in the CDR3. Per germline, CDR1 MNHNS and CDR2 SASEGT.

The rearrangement links TRBV9 to TRBJ2-2; the D is unclear. V lost 1 base, J lost 0 bases, and 10 bases lay in between. CDR3 size: 16 residues. Germline CDR1 SGDLS, CDR2 YYNGEE. The chain's CDR3 is CASSVPARANTGELFF. CDR3 in DNA: TGTGCCAGCAGCGTACCTGCTCGAGCGAACACCGGGGAGCTGTTTTTT.

The V and J genes are TRBV27 and TRBJ2-5; 7 nucleotides match TRBD1. In germline, CDR1 is MNHEY, CDR2 SMNVEV (reference sequence). The CDR3 has 15 amino acids. Trimming took 6 bases from V and 2 from J; bases not matched to a gene: 9. CDR3 amino acids: CASSSPGQLQETQYF. In DNA, the CDR3 is TGTGCCAGCAGCTCCCCGGGACAGCTGCAAGAGACCCAGTACTTC.

This chain connects TRBV9 to TRBJ2-1; weak D call: TRBD2 (5 bases). Trimming removed 4 bases from V and 9 bases from J, with 14 bases in between. Germline V gives CDR1 SGDLS, CDR2 YYNGEE. This CDR3 spans 13 amino acids. CDR3 amino acids: CASSPSGSPEQFF. For the CDR3, the DNA is TGTGCCAGCAGCCCGAGCGGTAGTCCTGAGCAGTTCTTC.

The chain employs TRBV6-1 and TRBJ2-4, with D maybe TRBD1 (6 bases). Looked up from germline, CDR1 is MNHNS and CDR2 is SASEGT. V lost 2 bases, J lost 7 bases, and 12 bases lay in between. The CDR3 is 14 residues long. The CDR3 region has the DNA TGTGCCAGCAGTGAAATAGGGGGACGGAACATTCAGTACTTC. This gives the protein CASSEIGGRNIQYF.

The chain has TRBV28 and TRBJ2-7, with a possible D match to TRBD2 (5 bases). The CDR3 runs 14 residues. V lost 3 bases and J lost 4, with 13 bases in between. Germline V gene data show CDR1 as MDHEN and CDR2 as SYDVKM. CDR3 bases: TGTGCCAGCAGTTTTGCGGGTACTGCGTACGAGCAGTACTTC. Translation: CASSFAGTAYEQYF.